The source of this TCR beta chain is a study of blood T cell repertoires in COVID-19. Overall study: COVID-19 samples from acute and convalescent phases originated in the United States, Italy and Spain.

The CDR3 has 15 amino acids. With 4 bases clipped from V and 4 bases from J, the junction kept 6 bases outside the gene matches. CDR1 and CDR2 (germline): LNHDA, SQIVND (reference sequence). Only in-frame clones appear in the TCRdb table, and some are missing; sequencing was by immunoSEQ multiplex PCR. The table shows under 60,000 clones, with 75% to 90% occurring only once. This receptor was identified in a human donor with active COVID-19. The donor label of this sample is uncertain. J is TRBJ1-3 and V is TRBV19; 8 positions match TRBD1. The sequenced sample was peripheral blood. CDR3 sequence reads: CASSTTGDPGNTIYF. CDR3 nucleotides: TGTGCCAGTAGTACGACAGGGGATCCCGGAAACACCATATATTTT.